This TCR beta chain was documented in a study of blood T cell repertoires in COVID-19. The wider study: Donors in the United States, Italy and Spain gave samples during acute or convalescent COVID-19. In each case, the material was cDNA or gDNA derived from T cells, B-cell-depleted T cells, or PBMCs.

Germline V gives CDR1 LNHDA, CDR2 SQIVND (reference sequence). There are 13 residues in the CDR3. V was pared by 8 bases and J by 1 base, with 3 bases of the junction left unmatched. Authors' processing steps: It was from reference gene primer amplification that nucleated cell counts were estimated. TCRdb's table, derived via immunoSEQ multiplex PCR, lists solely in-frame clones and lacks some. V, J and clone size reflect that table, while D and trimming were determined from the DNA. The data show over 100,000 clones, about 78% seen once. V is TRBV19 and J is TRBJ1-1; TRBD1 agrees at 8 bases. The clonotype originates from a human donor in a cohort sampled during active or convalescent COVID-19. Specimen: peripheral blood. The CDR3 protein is CASGDRRNTEAFF. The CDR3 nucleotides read TGTGCCAGTGGGGACAGGAGGAACACTGAAGCTTTCTTT.